This entry describes one T cell receptor (beta chain). A constant-region primer primed TCR beta cDNA synthesis from 500 ng of total RNA. Three-round nested multiplex PCR performed with slightly modified ARM-PCR produced the TCR beta libraries. The two initial PCR rounds, roughly 11 cycles each, used TRBV1-TRBV30 forward and C-beta reverse primers. TCRdb reanalysed the multiplex PCR reads using MiXCR and keeps one entry per CDR3 protein. The sample includes about 310,000 distinct CDR3 sequences, 50% to 75% seen only once; the top ten take approximately 17%. Out of unsorted whole blood came the blood RNA, and germline DNA was extracted as well. These data are taken from a study of tumor-infiltrating lymphocytes in primary liver carcinoma. For the study at large: Donors had hepatocellular carcinoma or combined HCC and intrahepatic cholangiocarcinoma. The tumors, T1-T3 N0M0 lesions, were roughly 4.2 to 10 cm across. About 3.65 to 7.13 million productive TCRbeta reads were obtained from the samples, with similar numbers across tissue types.

CDR1 WNHNN and CDR2 SYGVQD come from the germline V gene (reference sequence). The CDR3 has 16 residues. With 3 bases clipped from V and 2 bases from J, the junction kept 6 bases outside the gene matches. The J gene is TRBJ2-1, the V gene TRBV10-1; 8 bases fit TRBD2. The clonotype originates from a woman younger than 45 with primary liver carcinoma and hepatitis B virus infection. Specimen: peripheral blood. The CDR3 spells CASSDGRLATYNEQFF. In nucleotides, the CDR3 is TGCGCCAGCAGTGACGGAAGACTAGCGACCTACAATGAGCAGTTCTTC.